A single sample is the source of the 18 T cell receptor beta chains below, sequenced in a study of PD-1 blockade in classical Hodgkin lymphoma. The time point is: cycle 4 day 1 (C4D1), after about 6 weeks of nivolumab. Every patient was affected by relapse after autologous stem cell transplantation, while exposure to brentuximab vedotin was not uniform. The method was immunoSEQ multiplex PCR; TCRdb's version includes in-frame clones alone and lacks a portion of them. The sample holds roughly 40,000 clones, just over 65% seen once. The material was peripheral blood mononuclear cells (PBMCs), obtained before the fourth cycle of nivolumab. These TCRs come from a human donor with classical Hodgkin lymphoma.

This clone is medium-sized. V and J are TRBV2 and TRBJ1-1; 10 bases map to TRBD1. Germline V CDR1 and CDR2: SNHLY, FYNNEI. CDR3 length equals 14 residues. V lost 7 bases to trimming and J lost 5 bases; unmatched junction nucleotides: 7. DNA for the CDR3: TGTGCCAGCATATGGGACAGGGGAGATACTGAAGCTTTCTTT. It codes for CASIWDRGDTEAFF.

The V gene is TRBV4-3, the J gene TRBJ2-7; D is possibly TRBD1 (5 bases). The CDR3 consists of 13 residues. Germline lookup yields CDR1 LGHNA and CDR2 YSLEER. V lost 3 bases and J 2 bases, leaving 8 bases between the germline ends. DNA of the CDR3: TGCGCCAGCAGCCAGGACATTCCCTACGAGCAGTACTTC. Translating it yields CASSQDIPYEQYF.

The CDR3 here is CASSYGIGTREQYF. CDR3 nucleotides: TGTGCCAGCAGTTACGGGATCGGGACCCGCGAGCAGTACTTC. This chain connects TRBV6-5 to TRBJ2-7; D possibly uses TRBD1 or TRBD2 (5 bases each). Germline CDR1 MNHEY, CDR2 SVGAGI. Trimming pared 2 bases from V and 6 bases from J, leaving 14 bases between. The CDR3 is made up of 14 amino acids.

The rearrangement joins TRBV30 to TRBJ2-3; 7 nucleotides match TRBD1. The CDR3 covers 14 residues. The germline CDR1 and CDR2 sequences are GTSNPN and SVGIG (reference sequence). The V segment lost 1 base and the J segment 2 bases; nucleotides outside the gene matches: 3. The CDR3 nucleotides are TGTGCCTGGAGTGGGGGACAGTCCACAGATACGCAGTATTTT. Translation gives CAWSGGQSTDTQYF.

The rearrangement links TRBV30 to TRBJ1-5; 10 bases are shared with TRBD1. V lost 3 bases and J lost 8; bases outside the gene matches: 10. Per the germline V gene, CDR1 is GTSNPN and CDR2 is SVGIG (reference sequence). The CDR3 covers 15 residues. The DNA for the CDR3 is TGTGCCTGGAGCACTAAAGGGACAGGGGAGAAGCCCCAGCATTTT. It specifies CAWSTKGTGEKPQHF.

The rearrangement uses TRBV2 and TRBJ2-7; TRBD2 is a possible D gene (6 bases). CDR1 is SNHLY and CDR2 is FYNNEI in the germline V gene. V was clipped by 3 bases and J by 4 bases, with 13 bases between them. The CDR3 is 14 amino acids. CDR3 amino acids: CASSEEGIWYEQYF. CDR3 in DNA: TGTGCCAGCAGTGAGGAGGGAATCTGGTACGAGCAGTACTTC.

This clone was found many times. This rearrangement joins TRBV4-3 to TRBJ1-3, with no clear D. Germline assignment: CDR1 LGHNA and CDR2 YSLEER. The CDR3 has 15 residues. V was shortened by 1 base and J by 1 base, with 8 bases between the two germline ends. In nucleotides, the CDR3 is TGCGCCAGCAGCCAAGCCCCCGGGTCTGGAAACACCATATATTTT. Amino acids: CASSQAPGSGNTIYF.

This clone was recorded once. The CDR3 reads CASSPTGGGDTQYF. CDR3 nucleotides: TGTGCCAGCAGCCCTACAGGGGGAGGAGATACGCAGTATTTT. The rearrangement joins TRBV28 to TRBJ2-3, with 8 bases aligning to TRBD1. This CDR3 is built from 14 residues. CDR1 is MDHEN, CDR2 SYDVKM, per germline. Unmatched junction bases numbered 7, after V lost 6 bases and J lost 5 bases.

This clone was counted between two and nine times. This chain uses TRBV11-2 with TRBJ2-3; TRBD2 aligns across 8 bases. The CDR3 loop spans 16 amino acids. From germline, CDR1 is SGHAT and CDR2 FQNNGV. Germline trimming cut 6 bases from V and 3 bases from J; bases unmatched to any gene: 11. The CDR3 nucleotides are TGTGCCAGCAGAATTACGGGGGGGTACGGGACAGATACGCAGTATTTT. Its protein is CASRITGGYGTDTQYF.

This clone was counted a few times. This chain joins TRBV2 and TRBJ2-1, with D unclear. Per germline, CDR1 SNHLY and CDR2 FYNNEI. V lost 8 bases and J lost 0, with 8 bases in between. The CDR3 has 13 amino acids. CDR3 sequence reads: CASVSLSYNEQFF. CDR3 DNA: TGTGCCAGCGTATCCCTCTCCTACAATGAGCAGTTCTTC. The full variable domain, completed using reference TRBV2 and TRBJ2-1, is EPEVTQTPSHQVTQMGQEVILRCVPISNHLYFYWYRQILGQKVEFLVSFYNNEISEKSEIFDDQFSVERPDGSNFTLKIRSTKLEDSAMYFCASVSLSYNEQFFGPGTRLTVL.

The chain employs TRBV6-6 and TRBJ2-3; TRBD1 matches at 7 bases. The CDR3 length is 14 residues. J was trimmed by 5 bases and V by 6 bases; bases with no gene match: 8. The germline V gene encodes CDR1 MNHNY and CDR2 SVGAGI (reference sequence). The CDR3 DNA reads TGTGCCAGCAGCGAGGGGGCACAGATAGATACGCAGTATTTT. Translation: CASSEGAQIDTQYF.

This clone was seen more than once but under ten times. The chain couples TRBV7-2 to TRBJ1-1; D is perhaps TRBD1 (5 bases). With 5 bases removed from V and 11 bases from J, the gap between germline ends came to 15 bases. The CDR3 runs 12 residues. Germline CDR1 is SGHTA and CDR2 is FQGNSA. The CDR3 DNA sequence: TGTGCCAGCAGCGGAGACAGCCACCAGGCTTTCTTT. This sequence encodes CASSGDSHQAFF.

This clone was observed once. The chain recombines TRBV4-3 with TRBJ2-1; 14 positions match TRBD2. The trim removed 3 bases at V and 6 bases at J, leaving 7 bases unmatched. The CDR3 is 17 amino acids. Germline lookup yields CDR1 LGHNA and CDR2 YSLEER. The CDR3 DNA follows: TGCGCCAGCAGCCAGGCGACTAGCGGGAGGGCGGGCAATGAGCAGTTCTTC. Translated: CASSQATSGRAGNEQFF.

The genes are TRBV19 and TRBJ2-3; 8 bases map to TRBD1. The V gene's germline CDR1 is LNHDA and CDR2 SQIVND (reference sequence). This CDR3 contains 15 residues. Trimming took 4 bases from V and 2 from J; bases not matched to a gene: 5. CDR3 DNA: TGTGCCAGTAGTAAGACAGGGGTCCCCACAGATACGCAGTATTTT. Translated: CASSKTGVPTDTQYF.

Only a few counts were recorded for this clone. This CDR3 is CASRGPQGYSNQPQHF. The CDR3 DNA is TGTGCCAGCAGAGGTCCACAGGGATATAGCAATCAGCCCCAGCATTTT. The chain recombines TRBV6-6 with TRBJ1-5; D is perhaps TRBD1 (6 bases). From germline, CDR1 is MNHNY and CDR2 SVGAGI (reference sequence). The CDR3 loop spans 16 amino acids. V gave up 6 bases and J gave up 0 bases, with 15 bases separating them.

The gene calls are TRBV7-9 and TRBJ2-3; maybe TRBD2 (5 bases). CDR1 is SEHNR, CDR2 FQNEAQ, per germline (reference sequence). The ends were cut back, 3 bases at V and 0 bases at J, with 13 bases in the middle. The CDR3 totals 16 residues. The CDR3 DNA reads TGTGCCAGCAGCTTCGATAGCGTTGTAAGCACAGATACGCAGTATTTT. Translating gives CASSFDSVVSTDTQYF.

This chain links TRBV7-2 with TRBJ1-2; 7 bases map to TRBD1. The CDR3 has 15 amino acids. Trimming at V came to 3 bases and at J to 1 base, leaving 5 bases not matched to a gene. Germline V gene data show CDR1 as SGHTA and CDR2 as FQGNSA. The CDR3 nucleotides read TGTGCCAGCAGCTTCCGGACAGGCCTTAACTATGGCTACACCTTC. This encodes CASSFRTGLNYGYTF.

This clone was counted between two and nine times. V usage is TRBV5-1 and J usage is TRBJ2-1; 7 nucleotides match TRBD2. The germline CDR1 and CDR2 sequences are SGHRS and YFSETQ. The length of the CDR3 is 15 residues. The V gene end was trimmed by 5 bases and the J gene end by 8 bases; junction bases not matched to a gene: 13. The CDR3 DNA follows: TGCGCCAGCAGTCCGACGGGAGGCCCGTTCGATGAGCAGTTCTTC. Translated, it gives CASSPTGGPFDEQFF.